Listed below are T cell receptor beta chains from one sample, sequenced in a study of blood T cell repertoires in COVID-19. Assay used: immunoSEQ multiplex PCR; TCRdb lists only in-frame clones, some missing. The data contain approximately 230,000 clones, about nine tenths of them singletons. Sequenced: PBMCs or T cells enriched from blood (not recorded which). The receptor source for this set is a middle-aged man who had recovered from COVID-19. Both conserved end residues are part of each CDR3. The D gene is left open where the match is weak. Clone size is shown for a subset of rows, as once, few, many or a class of expanded clone.

d_call	v_call	j_call	clone_size	cdr3_nt	cdr3_aa
-	TRBV7-9	TRBJ1-2	-	TGTGCCAGCAGCGCAACAGCCTATGGCTACACCTTC	CASSATAYGYTF
-	TRBV3-1/TRBV3-2	TRBJ2-7	few	TGTGCCAGCAGCCAAGGGGGCAGGGCCCACGAGCAGTACTTC	CASSQGGRAHEQYF
TRBD1	TRBV30	TRBJ1-5	-	TGTGCCTGGTCCGACAGGGAGTCTCAGCCCCAGCATTTT	CAWSDRESQPQHF
TRBD2	TRBV9	TRBJ2-1	-	TGTGCCAGCAGCAGAAGACTAGCGGGAGTTTACGATGAGCAGTTCTTC	CASSRRLAGVYDEQFF
TRBD2	TRBV3-1/TRBV3-2	TRBJ2-7	once	TGTGCCAGCAGCTTTCCCGGGACTAGCGGGGGGGCCTTTGAGCAGTACTTC	CASSFPGTSGGAFEQYF
TRBD1	TRBV7-2	TRBJ1-1	-	TGTGCCAGCAGCTACCTCCGGGACAGGGGGCGGGAAGCTTTCTTT	CASSYLRDRGREAFF
-	TRBV4-1	TRBJ1-3	-	TGCGCCAGCAGCCAAATAACAGCTGGAAACACCATATATTTT	CASSQITAGNTIYF
-	TRBV12-2	TRBJ1-2	-	TGTGCAAGTCGGACAGGGAAACCGGGTGGCTACACCTTC	CASRTGKPGGYTF
-	TRBV29-1	TRBJ1-2	-	TGCAGCGTTGATGGGCCTGAGAGTAACTATGGCTACACCTTC	CSVDGPESNYGYTF
TRBD2	TRBV28	TRBJ2-7	-	TGTGCCAGCAGTTTACTCGGCGGGAGTGTCTACGAGCAGTACTTC	CASSLLGGSVYEQYF
TRBD1	TRBV30	TRBJ1-5	-	TGTGCCTGGAGTGATCCCGGGACAGGGGATCAGCCCCAGCATTTT	CAWSDPGTGDQPQHF
-	TRBV27	TRBJ2-7	-	TGTGCCAGCAGTTACGGGACAAAATCCTACGAGCAGTACTTC	CASSYGTKSYEQYF
-	TRBV4-2	TRBJ1-3	-	TGTGCCAGCAGCCAAGGGGCACAGTTAGCTGGAAACACCATATATTTT	CASSQGAQLAGNTIYF
-	TRBV18	TRBJ1-2	-	TGTGCCAGCTCACTATACACAGGCTTGAGCTATGGCTACACCTTC	CASSLYTGLSYGYTF
-	TRBV28	TRBJ1-1	-	TGTGCCAGCAGTTTCGGGGGGCGTGGACCGAACACTGAAGCTTTCTTT	CASSFGGRGPNTEAFF
-	TRBV6-5	TRBJ1-5	medium-sized	TGTGCCAGCAGTTACCCGGGTCCCCAGCCCCAGCATTTT	CASSYPGPQPQHF
TRBD2	TRBV7-9	TRBJ2-2	-	TGTGCCAGCAGCCTCCCTCGGCGGGGGGCCCTGAACACCGGGGAGCTGTTTTTT	CASSLPRRGALNTGELFF
-	TRBV9	TRBJ1-3	-	TGTGCCAGCAGCGTAGGGGGCGCCTCATTTGGAAACACCATATATTTT	CASSVGGASFGNTIYF
TRBD1	TRBV2	TRBJ1-1	few	TGTGCCAGCAGCTTATCGGACAGGCGGAACACTGAAGCTTTCTTT	CASSLSDRRNTEAFF